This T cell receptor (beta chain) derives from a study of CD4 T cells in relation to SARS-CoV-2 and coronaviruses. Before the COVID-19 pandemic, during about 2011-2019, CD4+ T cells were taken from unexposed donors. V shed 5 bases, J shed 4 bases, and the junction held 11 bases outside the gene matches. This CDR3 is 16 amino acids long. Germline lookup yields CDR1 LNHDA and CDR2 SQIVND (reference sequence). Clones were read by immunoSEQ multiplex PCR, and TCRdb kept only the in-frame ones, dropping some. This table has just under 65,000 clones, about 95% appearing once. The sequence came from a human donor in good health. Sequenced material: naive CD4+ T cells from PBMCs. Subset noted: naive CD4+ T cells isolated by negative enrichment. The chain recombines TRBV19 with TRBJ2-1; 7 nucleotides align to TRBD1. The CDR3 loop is CASSPLQGKGYNEQFF. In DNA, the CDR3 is TGTGCCAGTAGTCCGTTACAGGGGAAGGGATACAATGAGCAGTTCTTC.